This TCR beta chain was retrieved from a study of blood T cell repertoires in COVID-19. Study-wide background: Spain, Italy and the United States supplied samples that represented acute and convalescent COVID-19. Sources were T cells, B-cell-depleted T cells, or PBMCs; the material itself was cDNA or gDNA.

Data came from immunoSEQ multiplex PCR; TCRdb stores just in-frame clones and leaves some out. The repertoire holds fewer than 85,000 clones, around 90% seen once, with approximately 4.2% in the top ten. Germline values: CDR1 LGHDT, CDR2 YNNKEL (reference sequence). Trimming cost V 0 bases and J 0 bases; bases outside gene matches: 5. The CDR3 runs to 17 residues. Sequenced material: peripheral blood. The clonotype comes from a man aged 45-60 years with active COVID-19. The gene calls are TRBV3-1 (or the pseudogene TRBV3-2) and TRBJ2-1; 7 nucleotides match TRBD2. The CDR3 DNA reads as TGTGCCAGCAGCCAAGATTGGGGGGGTTCCTCCTACAATGAGCAGTTCTTC. Translating gives CASSQDWGGSSYNEQFF.